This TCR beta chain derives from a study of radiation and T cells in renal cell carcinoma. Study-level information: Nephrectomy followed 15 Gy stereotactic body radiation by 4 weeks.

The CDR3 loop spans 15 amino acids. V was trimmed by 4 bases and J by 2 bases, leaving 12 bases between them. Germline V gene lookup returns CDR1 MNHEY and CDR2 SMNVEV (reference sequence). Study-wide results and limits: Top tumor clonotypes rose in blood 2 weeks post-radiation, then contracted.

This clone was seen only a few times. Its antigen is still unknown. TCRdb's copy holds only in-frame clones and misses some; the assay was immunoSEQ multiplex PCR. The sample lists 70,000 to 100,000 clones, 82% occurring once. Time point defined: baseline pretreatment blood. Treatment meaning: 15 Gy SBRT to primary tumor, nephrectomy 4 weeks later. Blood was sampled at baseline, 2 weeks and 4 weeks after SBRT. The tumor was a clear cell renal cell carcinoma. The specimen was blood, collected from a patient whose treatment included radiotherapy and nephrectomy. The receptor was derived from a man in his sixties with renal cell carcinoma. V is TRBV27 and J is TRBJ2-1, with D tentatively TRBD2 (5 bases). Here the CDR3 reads CASSWKRPTYNEQFF. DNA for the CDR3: TGTGCCAGCAGTTGGAAGCGGCCTACCTACAATGAGCAGTTCTTC.